Given below is one TCR beta chain in context. Its antigen is unidentified. TCRdb processed the 5' RACE reads anew with MiXCR; each CDR3 protein has one entry. The repertoire holds roughly 310,000 distinct CDR3 sequences, approximately 15% seen once, with about 22% in the top ten. This sample stems from a study of T-cell memory formation after mild COVID-19. Study-wide points: Contracting CD4+ clones lay largely in CM and EM, with CD8+ ones residing in EMRA. Confirmation of SARS-CoV-2 specificity was lacking for second-wave clones peaking day 37.

The CDR3 is made up of 16 amino acids. CDR1 and CDR2 from the germline V gene are SGHVS and FNYEAQ. Trimming stripped 2 bases from V and 1 base from J, with 14 bases between. The rearrangement uses TRBV7-6 and TRBJ2-5; tentatively, D is TRBD2 (7 bases). The TCR was taken from a man aged 18 to 29 who had mild COVID-19 (a few samples of this study predate the infection). Cell type and time point are not known. The material sequenced was PBMCs or a T cell subset sorted from them (not recorded which). The CDR3 loop reads CASSLIVGGGQETQYF. CDR3 bases: TGTGCCAGCAGCTTAATTGTAGGGGGGGGCCAAGAGACCCAGTACTTC.